Sequencing of this T cell receptor (beta chain) was carried out in a study of spatial heterogeneity in lung cancer. Study background: Across the raw uncorrected reads, a unique TCR and UMI combination was observed, on average, more than ten times.

A unique molecular identifier was carried by every single TCR cDNA molecule. TCRdb reprocessed the 5' RACE reads via MiXCR and lists one record per CDR3 protein. The sample has about 52,000 distinct CDR3 sequences, around 7.7% seen once. Documented time point: blood at routine non-recurrence follow-up after resection. Whole RNA was taken from tumor, nontumor lung or frozen PBMC; it was then sequenced unsorted. The CDR3 runs to 14 residues. Trimming took 4 bases from V and 3 from J, leaving 14 bases between them. Germline values: CDR1 DFQATT, CDR2 SNEGSKA (reference sequence). In this sample, this clonotype turned up many times.

This sequence joins TRBV20-1 and TRBJ2-3, with D perhaps matching TRBD1 (5 bases). This sample comprised PBMCs, obtained at follow-up. The source is a female donor with early-stage non-small cell lung cancer. CDR3 bases: TGCAGTGCTACGGCAGGGTTGCGGACAGATACGCAGTATTTT. This encodes CSATAGLRTDTQYF.